This TCR beta chain was observed in a study of regulatory T cells in long-lasting Graves disease. Study findings and constraints: Newly diagnosed patients had higher TCR diversity than persistent Graves' patients did.

This clonotype was seen at least ten times. Its antigen is not identified. The CDR3 runs 15 residues. The V segment lost 6 bases and the J segment 0 bases; nucleotides outside the gene matches: 7. CDR1 is SGHDN and CDR2 is FVKESK in the germline V gene. The time point here: newly diagnosed GD, antithyroid drugs for less than 3 months. The TCR library was prepared using RNA isolated from PBMCs. Libraries of TCR beta came from iRepertoire HTBI primers plus Arm-PCR of CDR3 regions. TCRdb recomputed calls from the multiplex PCR reads with MiXCR, one row per CDR3 protein. Among about 220,000 distinct CDR3 sequences listed, around a fifth were seen once. These data were likewise used in another study, on T cells in Graves' hyperthyroidism and ophthalmopathy. From that paper: In making diagnoses, clinical symptoms, serum thyroxine and TRAb, thyroid ultrasound and orbital computed tomography were all used. HTBI primers were used for first-round RT-PCR of the TCR CDR3.

This sequence was found in a woman aged 25 to 39 with Graves disease. The chain carries TRBV14 and TRBJ1-1, with 7 bases that match TRBD1. This sample comprised peripheral blood mononuclear cells (PBMCs), obtained at new diagnosis, from a patient treated with antithyroid drugs. Here the CDR3 reads CASRRPGQLNTEAFF. CDR3 bases: TGTGCCAGCAGACGGCCGGGACAGTTGAACACTGAAGCTTTCTTT.